The clone carrying this TCR beta chain was observed a handful of times. Its specificity is unknown. V gave up 6 bases and J gave up 0 bases; unmatched junction bases: 12. The CDR3 totals 17 residues. This sample is drawn from a study of identical twins. Study-level findings and limits: Not following the same donors, the study drew its conclusions from cross-sectional statistical analysis. Within twin pairs, the out-of-frame alpha sequences they shared showed excess low generation probability.

TCRdb recomputed calls from the 5' RACE reads with MiXCR, one row per CDR3 protein. Of around 500,000 distinct CDR3 sequences listed, over 12% are singletons. This sample was shared with a second study, whose subject was yellow fever vaccine responses in identical twins.

The TCR was taken from a woman aged 18-29 years in good health. The sequencing input was CD4+ T cells sorted from blood. J is TRBJ2-5 and V is TRBV12-3 or TRBV12-4, with TRBD1 matching 8 bases. In DNA, the CDR3 is TGTGCCAGCAGCAGGGACAGGAAGGGTTCGTACCAAGAGACCCAGTACTTC. It encodes CASSRDRKGSYQETQYF.